This TCR beta chain was sequenced during a study of PD-1 blockade in classical Hodgkin lymphoma. TCRdb's copy holds only in-frame clones and misses some; the assay was immunoSEQ multiplex PCR. The table has around 13,000 clones, under 80% seen once. Relapse after autologous stem cell transplantation occurred in every patient, and brentuximab vedotin exposure varied. As to this clone: Its target is unknown.

Germline V gives CDR1 SNHLY, CDR2 FYNNEI. V was trimmed by 2 bases and J by 1 base, leaving 11 bases between them. The CDR3 spans 15 residues. Study-level findings and limits: Exclusion was the outcome for patients who began nivolumab under 1 year after ASCT. Whereas CD4+ TCR diversity had risen significantly by C4D1, CD8+ TCR diversity had not.

The V call is TRBV2, the J call TRBJ1-2; D not resolved. Material: peripheral blood mononuclear cells (PBMCs), obtained before the second cycle of nivolumab. This TCR was sampled from a human donor with classical Hodgkin lymphoma. The CDR3 sequence is CASSEWGLDNYGYTF. Written as DNA, the CDR3 is TGTGCCAGCAGTGAATGGGGTCTTGATAACTATGGCTACACCTTC.